The present entry profiles one TCR beta chain with its context. This sample is part of a study of blood T cell repertoires in COVID-19. It was within 2 weeks before study entry that exposed participants met a COVID-19 case. The table came from immunoSEQ multiplex PCR; TCRdb's copy has only in-frame clones and leaves some out. Found here are some 300,000 clones, nearly 90% of them singletons; the top ten hold approximately 2.9%. The J segment lost 11 bases and the V segment lost 0 bases, leaving 7 bases of the junction unmatched. The CDR3 has 14 residues. CDR1 and CDR2 (germline): SGHRS, YFSETQ. This chain uses TRBV5-1 with TRBJ1-2, with 10 bases lining up with TRBD1. The sequence was obtained from a woman between 50 and 59 years old who had been exposed to COVID-19. Sequenced sample: PBMCs or T cells enriched from blood (not recorded which). Here the CDR3 reads CASSLEGQGSVYTF. CDR3 DNA sequence: TGCGCCAGCAGCTTGGAGGGACAGGGGTCCGTATACACCTTC.